The 22 T cell receptor beta chains presented below share a single source sample, sequenced in a study of cytomegalovirus exposure and HLA in healthy donors listed by TCRdb under 2017. Library method: the immunoSEQ multiplex PCR assay. For the multiplex PCR, a mixture combining 60 forward primers for TCR Vbeta segments and 13 reverse primers for TCR Jbeta segments was used. The clones in this table, taken by TCRdb from immuneACCESS, are in-frame only. Not every clone is retained; where verified, under half of the shortfall comes from an unresolved V gene, and the cause of the rest is unknown. This sample holds 180,000 or so clones; almost 80% were observed only once. More than 12% of the sample belongs to the ten largest clones. The sequenced sample was PBMCs. These receptors were taken from a man aged 50-60 years in good health and CMV-seropositive.

DNA of the CDR3: TGTGCCATCAGTGAGTCTTACATCGGGACAGCATATAGCGGGGAGCCCCAGCATTTT. Amino acid sequence: CAISESYIGTAYSGEPQHF. This chain joins TRBV10-3 and TRBJ1-5, with 7 bases fitting TRBD1. The CDR3 totals 19 residues. The J segment lost 8 bases and the V segment lost 0 bases, leaving 19 bases of the junction unmatched. Germline lookup yields CDR1 ENHRY and CDR2 SYGVKD.

The chain joins TRBV2 to TRBJ1-2; 9 nucleotides match TRBD1. Germline-derived CDR1 and CDR2 are SNHLY and FYNNEI. This CDR3 spans 15 amino acids. The J segment lost 8 bases and the V segment lost 2 bases, leaving 9 bases of the junction unmatched. CDR3 sequence reads: CASSEKGQGGKGYTF. The DNA for the CDR3 is TGTGCCAGCAGTGAAAAGGGACAGGGCGGGAAGGGCTACACCTTC. The variable domain in full, completed from reference TRBV2 and TRBJ1-2, reads EPEVTQTPSHQVTQMGQEVILRCVPISNHLYFYWYRQILGQKVEFLVSFYNNEISEKSEIFDDQFSVERPDGSNFTLKIRSTKLEDSAMYFCASSEKGQGGKGYTFGSGTRLTVV.

CDR3 nucleotides: TGTGCCAGCAGCTTAGCTTACAGGGAGAGCTCTGGGGCCAACGTCCTGACTTTC. Translating it yields CASSLAYRESSGANVLTF. The chain recombines TRBV7-2 with TRBJ2-6, with D possibly matching TRBD1 (6 bases). CDR3 size: 18 residues. Per germline, CDR1 SGHTA and CDR2 FQGNSA. V shed 0 bases and J shed 0 bases, with 12 bases lying between them.

CDR3 coding DNA: TGCGCCAGCAGCCCCCAGCCGGTTGGGACACTTAACTATGGCTACACCTTC. Amino acid sequence: CASSPQPVGTLNYGYTF. The chain joins TRBV4-1 to TRBJ1-2; a weak D match, TRBD1 (6 bases). CDR1 MGHRA and CDR2 YSYEKL come from the germline V gene. There are 17 residues in the CDR3. With 4 bases removed from V and 1 base from J, the gap between germline ends came to 19 bases.

This rearrangement joins TRBV6-5 to TRBJ1-3; perhaps TRBD1 as D (5 bases). V was cut by 6 bases and J by 3 bases, with 15 bases left in between. The CDR3 is 15 residues long. CDR1 and CDR2 from the germline V gene are MNHEY and SVGAGI. CDR3 protein: CASRLYTGGGNTIYF. DNA for the CDR3: TGTGCCAGCAGATTATATACAGGCGGTGGAAACACCATATATTTT.

The chain recombines TRBV7-9 with TRBJ1-5; D uncertain. This CDR3 is 14 amino acids long. The germline gives CDR1 SEHNR, CDR2 FQNEAQ (reference sequence). The V end was cut by 5 bases, the J end by 3 bases, with 11 bases between. The CDR3 reads CASSNWEYNQPQHF. Written as DNA, the CDR3 is TGTGCCAGCAGCAACTGGGAGTACAATCAGCCCCAGCATTTT.

V usage is TRBV10-3 and J usage is TRBJ2-7, with 11 bases identical to TRBD1. CDR3 length: 16 residues. The germline gives CDR1 ENHRY, CDR2 SYGVKD. Trimming took 3 bases from V and 1 from J; bases not matched to a gene: 5. The CDR3 bases are TGTGCCATCAGTGAACCCGGGACAGGGGGTTCCTACGAGCAGTACTTC. This translates into CAISEPGTGGSYEQYF.

The chain links TRBV4-3 to TRBJ2-7; TRBD1 agrees at 9 bases. V lost 0 bases, J lost 2 bases, and 14 bases stayed unmatched. The CDR3 covers 19 residues. Germline V gene lookup returns CDR1 LGHNA and CDR2 YSLEER. CDR3 sequence (DNA): TGCGCCAGCAGCCAAGAAACAGGGGGCGCAATTCGGGGGGCCTACGAGCAGTACTTC. This sequence encodes CASSQETGGAIRGAYEQYF.

This clone was seen only once. The chain carries TRBV19 and TRBJ1-1, with 8 nucleotides matching TRBD1. Germline V gene lookup returns CDR1 LNHDA and CDR2 SQIVND (reference sequence). V lost 3 bases and J lost 0; bases outside the gene matches: 3. CDR3 size: 15 residues. The CDR3 spells CASSIDRGMNTEAFF. The DNA for the CDR3 is TGTGCCAGTAGTATCGACAGGGGCATGAACACTGAAGCTTTCTTT.

The V call is TRBV2, the J call TRBJ2-7; a weak D match, TRBD1 (6 bases). V was shortened by 8 bases and J by 5 bases, with 16 bases between the two germline ends. CDR3 size: 13 residues. The germline gives CDR1 SNHLY, CDR2 FYNNEI. The CDR3 is CASSGQTSHEQYV. CDR3 bases: TGTGCCAGCTCCGGACAGACATCCCACGAGCAGTACGTC.

The genes are TRBV15 and TRBJ2-7, with D possibly TRBD1 on 5 matching bases. The germline gives CDR1 LNHNV, CDR2 YYDKDF (reference sequence). CDR3 length equals 13 residues. The V end lost 0 bases, the J end lost 12 bases, and 15 bases lay between the germline ends. The CDR3 DNA reads TGTGCCACCAGCAGAGATGAACAGGCGCCGGCGTACTTC. Amino acids: CATSRDEQAPAYF.

A note on this clone: The junction departs from the called germline gene at one end, perhaps through a read error. This chain uses TRBV13 with TRBJ2-7; 9 nucleotides align to TRBD1. Germline V gives CDR1 PRHDT, CDR2 FYEKMQ (reference sequence). The CDR3 runs 16 residues. CDR3 residues: CASSQMGTGSLYEQYF. CDR3 DNA: TGCGCCAGCAGCCAAATGGGGACAGGGTCCCTCTACGAGCAGTACTTC.

This clone was seen only a few times. The chain employs TRBV29-1 and TRBJ1-2; TRBD1 is a possible D gene (5 bases). V lost 5 bases and J lost 4, with 14 bases in between. The CDR3 runs to 13 residues. Per germline, CDR1 SQVTM and CDR2 ANQGSEA. CDR3 protein: CSVLTDSVYGYTF. The CDR3 coding sequence is TGCAGCGTTCTAACCGACAGCGTCTATGGCTACACCTTC.

The count of this clone is one. The chain couples TRBV28 to TRBJ2-5; 9 bases line up with TRBD2. V lost 6 bases, J lost 6 bases, and 8 bases stayed unmatched. The CDR3 has 14 amino acids. Per the germline V gene, CDR1 is MDHEN and CDR2 is SYDVKM. The CDR3 sequence is CASSWGGGAKTQYF. The DNA of the CDR3 is TGTGCCAGCAGCTGGGGCGGGGGGGCGAAGACCCAGTACTTC.

The chain employs TRBV5-1 and TRBJ1-6; D unclear. With 2 bases removed from V and 5 bases from J, the gap between germline ends came to 11 bases. Germline CDR1 SGHRS, CDR2 YFSETQ. The CDR3 runs to 15 residues. The CDR3 DNA reads as TGCGCCAGCAGCTTACGAACGGTTAATAATTCACCCCTCCACTTT. It encodes CASSLRTVNNSPLHF.

The chain has TRBV6-6 and TRBJ2-2, with D tentatively TRBD2 (7 bases). This CDR3 is built from 14 residues. Trimming left V 6 bases short and J 6 bases short, with 14 bases between. The V gene's germline CDR1 is MNHNY and CDR2 SVGAGI (reference sequence). This CDR3 reads CASRPGAGAGELFF. In DNA form, the CDR3 reads TGTGCCAGCAGGCCGGGGGCGGGAGCCGGGGAGCTGTTTTTT.

The chain employs TRBV7-8 and TRBJ1-2; tentatively, D is TRBD1 (5 bases). V was shortened by 0 bases and J by 5 bases, with 13 bases between the two germline ends. The germline CDR1 and CDR2 sequences are SGHVS and FQNEAQ. This CDR3 is built from 15 residues. CDR3 nucleotide sequence: TGTGCCAGCAGCTTAGCGATGGGACTGAAATATGGCTACACCTTC. It codes for CASSLAMGLKYGYTF.

This chain joins TRBV5-1 and TRBJ1-1, with D maybe TRBD1 (6 bases). The germline V and J ends were trimmed by 2 bases and 0 bases, with 11 bases remaining between them. The germline gives CDR1 SGHRS, CDR2 YFSETQ. This CDR3 has 15 amino acids. CDR3: CASSFSGDMNTEAFF. CDR3 DNA sequence: TGCGCCAGCAGCTTCTCAGGGGATATGAACACTGAAGCTTTCTTT.

J is TRBJ2-2 and V is TRBV19; 7 nucleotides match TRBD1. The CDR3 has 16 residues. CDR1 LNHDA and CDR2 SQIVND come from the germline V gene (reference sequence). J was trimmed by 2 bases and V by 4 bases; bases with no gene match: 7. The CDR3 is CASSTPGTVNTGELFF. The CDR3 bases are TGTGCCAGTAGTACCCCCGGGACAGTTAACACCGGGGAGCTGTTTTTT.

This clone was counted a few times. The V and J genes are TRBV28 and TRBJ2-7, with a tentative D call TRBD1 (6 bases). CDR3 length: 15 residues. CDR1 is MDHEN and CDR2 is SYDVKM in the germline V gene. The V and J ends lost 6 bases and 0 bases respectively, with 15 bases between them. The CDR3 sequence is CASSPRMGASYEQYF. The CDR3 DNA reads as TGTGCCAGCAGCCCCCGAATGGGGGCCTCCTACGAGCAGTACTTC. Combining the CDR3 with reference TRBV28 and TRBJ2-7 gives the whole variable domain DVKVTQSSRYLVKRTGEKVFLECVQDMDHENMFWYRQDPGLGLRLIYFSYDVKMKEKGDIPEGYSVSREKKERFSLILESASTNQTSMYLCASSPRMGASYEQYFGPGTRLTVT.

This sequence joins TRBV7-9 and TRBJ1-2; 9 bases are a match to TRBD1. The CDR3 runs to 15 residues. The trim removed 5 bases at V and 7 bases at J, leaving 11 bases unmatched. Per the germline V gene, CDR1 is SEHNR and CDR2 is FQNEAQ (reference sequence). In nucleotides, the CDR3 is TGTGCCAGCAGCGGGTACAGGGGGCCCTCGGTTGGCTACACCTTC. This codes for CASSGYRGPSVGYTF.

The genes are TRBV6-5 and TRBJ2-7; 7 bases fit TRBD2. V lost 10 bases to trimming and J lost 7 bases; unmatched junction nucleotides: 10. CDR1 is MNHEY and CDR2 is SVGAGI in the germline V gene. The CDR3 covers 12 residues. The CDR3 nucleotides are TGTGCCACATCTGAGCCCGGGGGGGAGCAGTACGTC. Protein product: CATSEPGGEQYV.